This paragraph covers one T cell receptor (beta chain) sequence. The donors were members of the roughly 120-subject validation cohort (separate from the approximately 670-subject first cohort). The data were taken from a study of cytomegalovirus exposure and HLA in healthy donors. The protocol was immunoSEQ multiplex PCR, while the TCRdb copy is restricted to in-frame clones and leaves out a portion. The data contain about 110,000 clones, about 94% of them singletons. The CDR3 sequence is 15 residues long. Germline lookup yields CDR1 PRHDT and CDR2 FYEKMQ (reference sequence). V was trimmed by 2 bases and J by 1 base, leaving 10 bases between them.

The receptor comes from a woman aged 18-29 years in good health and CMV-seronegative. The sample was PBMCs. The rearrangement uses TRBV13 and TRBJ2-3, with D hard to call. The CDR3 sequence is CASSLWYRGTDTQYF. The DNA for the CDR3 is TGTGCCAGCAGCTTATGGTACCGCGGCACAGATACGCAGTATTTT.